Listed below are T cell receptor beta chains from one sample, sequenced in a study of blood T cell repertoires in COVID-19. Using immunoSEQ multiplex PCR, the repertoire was profiled, and TCRdb retains in-frame clones only, with some absent. In the table there are some 400,000 clones, about 89% of which are singletons. The sample consisted of peripheral blood. The receptors here all came from a woman aged 55-75 years with COVID-19, enrolled during active disease. Both conserved end residues are part of each CDR3. The order of the fields is D gene, V gene, clone size, J gene, CDR3 protein, CDR3 DNA. A D gene is named only where the DNA matches it firmly. Not all rows give a size; the values are once, few, many and, for expanded clones, a class.

TRBD1	TRBV30	-	TRBJ2-3	CAWTTKDRGYLNTQYF	TGTGCCTGGACGACCAAGGACAGGGGGTATCTGAATACGCAGTATTTT
-	TRBV6-1	-	TRBJ1-6	CASSEQGDSPLHF	TGTGCCAGCAGTGAACAGGGCGATTCACCCCTCCACTTT
-	TRBV5-1	-	TRBJ1-2	CASSLTVGVGANYGYTF	TGCGCCAGCAGCTTAACCGTGGGTGTGGGAGCCAACTATGGCTACACCTTC
TRBD1	TRBV18	-	TRBJ2-7	CASSPRQGGGDEQYF	TGTGCCAGCTCACCACGACAGGGGGGCGGGGACGAGCAGTACTTC
-	TRBV9	-	TRBJ2-1	CASSVVTGSYNEQFF	TGTGCCAGCAGCGTAGTGACAGGCTCCTACAATGAGCAGTTCTTC
TRBD1	TRBV25-1	-	TRBJ2-5	CASRRSRGPETQYF	TGTGCCAGCAGACGTAGCAGGGGGCCGGAGACCCAGTACTTC
-	TRBV6-5	-	TRBJ1-1	CASSTIQERTEAFF	TGTGCCAGCAGTACAATACAGGAGAGGACTGAAGCTTTCTTT
TRBD1	TRBV19	few	TRBJ2-1	CASRETGVSYNEQFF	TGTGCCAGTAGAGAAACAGGGGTCTCCTACAATGAGCAGTTCTTC
-	TRBV11-2	-	TRBJ1-2	CASSPGVNYGYTF	TGTGCCAGCAGCCCGGGGGTAAACTATGGCTACACCTTC
TRBD1	TRBV12-3/TRBV12-4	once	TRBJ2-3	CASTPTGGGQYF	TGTGCCAGCACCCCCACAGGGGGAGGGCAGTATTTT
-	TRBV9	once	TRBJ2-5	CASSDRYQETQYF	TGTGCCAGCAGCGACAGGTACCAAGAGACCCAGTACTTC
-	TRBV5-5	-	TRBJ1-4	CASSLGDTRTNEKLFF	TGTGCCAGCAGCTTGGGGGACACCCGAACTAATGAAAAACTGTTTTTT
-	TRBV7-9	few	TRBJ1-1	CASSSGGDTEAFF	TGTGCCAGCAGCTCCGGAGGTGACACTGAAGCTTTCTTT
TRBD2	TRBV9	-	TRBJ2-5	CASSVGNSGGGETQYF	TGTGCCAGCAGCGTAGGTAATAGCGGGGGCGGAGAGACCCAGTACTTC
-	TRBV6-1	-	TRBJ1-4	CASSETPVEKLFF	TGTGCCAGCAGTGAAACGCCGGTTGAAAAACTGTTTTTT
TRBD1	TRBV5-1	-	TRBJ1-1	CASSLTGGVTEAFF	TGCGCCAGCAGTCTGACAGGGGGCGTTACTGAAGCTTTCTTT
TRBD2	TRBV7-2	-	TRBJ2-5	CASSFGGETQYF	TGTGCCAGCAGCTTCGGGGGGGAGACCCAGTACTTC
-	TRBV19	-	TRBJ1-1	CASSQFGGEAFF	TGTGCCAGTAGTCAATTTGGCGGTGAAGCTTTCTTT
-	TRBV6-4	-	TRBJ2-1	CASSPSSYNEQFF	TGTGCCAGCAGCCCTAGCTCCTACAATGAGCAGTTCTTC
-	TRBV5-1	-	TRBJ1-1	CASSPRAAGTEAFF	TGCGCCAGCAGCCCCAGGGCGGCTGGTACTGAAGCTTTCTTT
TRBD2	TRBV18	-	TRBJ2-7	CASSHGGFQYEQYF	TGTGCCAGCTCACACGGGGGGTTTCAATACGAGCAGTACTTC
TRBD2	TRBV24-1	once	TRBJ2-4	CATSDSQAGGLNIQYF	TGTGCCACCAGTGATTCGCAGGCGGGGGGGTTAAACATTCAGTACTTC
-	TRBV3-1/TRBV3-2	-	TRBJ2-5	CASRLLAEETQYF	TGTGCCAGCAGGTTATTAGCGGAAGAGACCCAGTACTTC
TRBD1	TRBV7-3	-	TRBJ2-7	CASSWDRVGEQYF	TGTGCCAGCAGCTGGGACAGGGTCGGCGAGCAGTACTTC
TRBD2	TRBV5-5	-	TRBJ2-5	CASSETSGEKTQYF	TGTGCCAGCAGCGAGACTAGCGGGGAAAAGACCCAGTACTTC
TRBD1	TRBV19	-	TRBJ1-2	CASSHGTGASYGYTF	TGTGCCAGTAGTCACGGGACAGGGGCCAGCTATGGCTACACCTTC
TRBD2	TRBV19	-	TRBJ2-5	CASTPTSGGGTQETQYF	TGTGCCAGCACACCGACTAGCGGGGGGGGGACTCAAGAGACCCAGTACTTC
-	TRBV3-1/TRBV3-2	few	TRBJ1-5	CASSRDLVQPQHF	TGTGCCAGCAGCCGAGATCTAGTCCAGCCCCAGCATTTT
TRBD1	TRBV15	-	TRBJ1-1	CATSRAVTGARAFF	TGTGCCACCAGCAGAGCAGTGACAGGGGCCCGAGCTTTCTTT
TRBD2	TRBV5-1	-	TRBJ2-1	CASSLGATSRDEQFF	TGCGCCAGCAGCTTGGGCGCGACTAGCCGCGATGAGCAGTTCTTC
TRBD1	TRBV28	-	TRBJ1-2	CAGAELLQGANGYTF	TGTGCCGGGGCGGAACTCCTACAGGGGGCTAATGGCTACACCTTC
-	TRBV6-5	-	TRBJ2-3	CASVSPREVADTQYF	TGTGCCAGCGTATCCCCCAGGGAGGTGGCCGATACGCAGTATTTT
-	TRBV30	-	TRBJ1-4	CAWSVHPPGVANEKLFF	TGTGCCTGGAGTGTCCATCCCCCGGGGGTGGCTAATGAAAAACTGTTTTTT
-	TRBV6-5	few	TRBJ2-3	CASGQSSTDTQYF	TGTGCCAGCGGGCAATCTAGCACAGATACGCAGTATTTT
-	TRBV5-1	-	TRBJ2-1	CASSLLGTDNEQFF	TGCGCCAGCAGCTTGTTGGGCACCGACAATGAGCAGTTCTTC
TRBD1	TRBV19	-	TRBJ1-2	CASSMPSETGDGYTF	TGTGCCAGTAGTATGCCGAGTGAGACAGGGGACGGCTACACCTTC
-	TRBV9	-	TRBJ2-2	CASTTPRGSAGRPNTGELFF	TGTGCCAGCACCACCCCCAGGGGGAGTGCGGGGCGCCCGAACACCGGGGAGCTGTTTTTT
TRBD2	TRBV5-1	once	TRBJ2-1	CASSAEGASGGAWYEQFF	TGCGCCAGCAGCGCGGAGGGTGCTAGCGGGGGGGCATGGTATGAGCAGTTCTTC
-	TRBV24-1	-	TRBJ2-1	CATSDSGVAYNEQFF	TGTGCCACCAGTGATTCCGGGGTAGCCTACAATGAGCAGTTCTTC
-	TRBV6-5	-	TRBJ1-5	CASSGQYSNQPQHF	TGTGCCAGCAGCGGACAGTATAGCAATCAGCCCCAGCATTTT
TRBD1	TRBV2	-	TRBJ1-4	CASRGQRRNEKLFF	TGTGCCAGCAGGGGACAGAGGAGGAATGAAAAACTGTTTTTT
TRBD1	TRBV28	-	TRBJ1-6	CASTRDRTRSPLHF	TGTGCCAGCACCCGGGACAGAACCCGATCACCCCTCCACTTT
-	TRBV28	-	TRBJ2-7	CASSLPLATKLRYEQYF	TGTGCCAGCAGTTTACCACTAGCCACGAAACTGCGCTACGAGCAGTACTTC
TRBD1	TRBV5-1	-	TRBJ2-3	CASSLQGQGIDTQYF	TGCGCCAGCAGCTTGCAGGGACAGGGGATAGATACGCAGTATTTT
-	TRBV11-2	-	TRBJ1-1	CASSLSGDTEAFF	TGTGCCAGCAGCTTATCCGGGGACACTGAAGCTTTCTTT
-	TRBV19	-	TRBJ2-5	CASSMELNRQETQYF	TGTGCCAGTAGTATGGAGCTAAACCGGCAAGAGACCCAGTACTTC
-	TRBV28	-	TRBJ2-2	CASSLMGRGGNTGELFF	TGTGCCAGCAGTTTAATGGGCAGAGGGGGGAACACCGGGGAGCTGTTTTTT
TRBD1	TRBV6-1	once	TRBJ2-7	CASSDMGQPYEQYF	TGTGCCAGCAGTGATATGGGACAGCCCTACGAGCAGTACTTC
TRBD2	TRBV19	-	TRBJ2-1	CASSIIAGARNEQFF	TGTGCCAGTAGTATTATAGCGGGGGCTAGGAATGAGCAGTTCTTC
TRBD1	TRBV7-9	-	TRBJ1-6	CASSFGSTGTLSPLHF	TGTGCCAGCAGCTTTGGGTCGACAGGGACCCTCTCACCCCTCCACTTT
TRBD1	TRBV19	-	TRBJ1-5	CASSVRGDQPQHF	TGTGCCAGTAGTGTCAGGGGGGATCAGCCCCAGCATTTT
TRBD1	TRBV20-1	-	TRBJ1-2	CSARGGGGYTF	TGCAGTGCTAGAGGAGGGGGCGGCTACACCTTC
-	TRBV5-1	-	TRBJ2-1	CASSFNPISSYNEQFF	TGCGCCAGCAGCTTTAACCCTATTAGCTCCTACAATGAGCAGTTCTTC
-	TRBV4-1	-	TRBJ2-5	CASSQAQGFQETQYF	TGCGCCAGCAGCCAGGCACAGGGATTTCAAGAGACCCAGTACTTC